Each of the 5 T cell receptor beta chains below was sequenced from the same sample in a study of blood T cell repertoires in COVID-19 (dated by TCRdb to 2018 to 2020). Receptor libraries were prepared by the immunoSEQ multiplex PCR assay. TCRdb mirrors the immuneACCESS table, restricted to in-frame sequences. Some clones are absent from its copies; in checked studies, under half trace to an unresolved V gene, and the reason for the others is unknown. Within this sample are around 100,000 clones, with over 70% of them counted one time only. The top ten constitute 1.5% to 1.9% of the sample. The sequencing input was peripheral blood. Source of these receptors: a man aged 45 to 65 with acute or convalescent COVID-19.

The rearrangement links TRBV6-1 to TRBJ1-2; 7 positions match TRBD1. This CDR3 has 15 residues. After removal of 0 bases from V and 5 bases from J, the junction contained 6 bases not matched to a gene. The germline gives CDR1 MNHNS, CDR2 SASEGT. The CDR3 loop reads CASSEALTGTYGYTF. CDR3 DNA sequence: TGTGCCAGCAGTGAAGCCCTGACAGGGACATATGGCTACACCTTC.

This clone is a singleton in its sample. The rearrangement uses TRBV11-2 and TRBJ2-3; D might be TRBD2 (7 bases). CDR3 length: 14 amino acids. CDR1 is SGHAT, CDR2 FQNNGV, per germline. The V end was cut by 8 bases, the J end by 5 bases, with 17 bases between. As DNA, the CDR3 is TGTGCCAGCGGGGGGGCCAGCGGGATAGATACGCAGTATTTT. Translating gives CASGGASGIDTQYF.

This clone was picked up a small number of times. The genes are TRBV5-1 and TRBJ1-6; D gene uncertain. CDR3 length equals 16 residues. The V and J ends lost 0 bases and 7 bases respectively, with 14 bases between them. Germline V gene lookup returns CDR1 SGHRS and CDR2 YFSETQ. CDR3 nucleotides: TGCGCCAGCAGCTTGGAGCCAGGTGGCCTCAATTCACCCCTCCACTTT. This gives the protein CASSLEPGGLNSPLHF.

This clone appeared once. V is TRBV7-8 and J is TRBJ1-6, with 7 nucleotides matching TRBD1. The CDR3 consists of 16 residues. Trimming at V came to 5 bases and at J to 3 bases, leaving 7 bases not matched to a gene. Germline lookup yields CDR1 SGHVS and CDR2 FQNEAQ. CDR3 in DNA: TGTGCCAGCAGCCCGGACAGGTTTTTCTATAATTCACCCCTCCACTTT. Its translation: CASSPDRFFYNSPLHF.

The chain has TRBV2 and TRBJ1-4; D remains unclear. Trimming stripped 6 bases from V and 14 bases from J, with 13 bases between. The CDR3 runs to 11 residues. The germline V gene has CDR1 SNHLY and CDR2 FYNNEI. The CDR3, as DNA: TGTGCCAGCAGGAGGGATTTGGGGCTGTTTTTT. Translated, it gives CASRRDLGLFF.